These 22 T cell receptor beta chains came from one sample sequenced in a study of early T cells in non-severe SARS-CoV-2 infection. TCRdb called the 5' RACE reads again in MiXCR, with one record for every CDR3 protein. The profile shows around 77,000 distinct CDR3 sequences, about 9.4% of them singletons. The sequences come from whole blood, collected at baseline. These receptors were collected from an adult who was a healthcare worker with PCR-confirmed SARS-CoV-2 infection or an uninfected control (not recorded which).

In DNA, the CDR3 is TGCGCCAGCAGCCAAGAGGCCCAAGGAGGTACTGAAGCTTTCTTT. This codes for CASSQEAQGGTEAFF. The chain is built from TRBV4-1 and TRBJ1-1; D gene unclear. Germline loops: CDR1 MGHRA, CDR2 YSYEKL. V was cut by 0 bases and J by 5 bases, with 13 bases left in between. The CDR3 length is 15 residues.

This clonotype was detected only a few times. V and J are TRBV29-1 and TRBJ2-3, with 8 bases identical to TRBD1. Germline CDR1 and CDR2: SQVTM and ANQGSEA. This CDR3 region has 14 residues. The V segment lost 6 bases and the J segment 0 bases; nucleotides outside the gene matches: 5. The CDR3 nucleotides read TGCAGCGTCACCGGGACAGGTAGCACAGATACGCAGTATTTT. Residues: CSVTGTGSTDTQYF.

This chain uses TRBV5-6 with TRBJ1-6; D is ambiguous. Germline CDR1 and CDR2: SGHDT and YYEEEE. Trimming took 6 bases from V and 11 from J, leaving 15 bases between them. This CDR3 has 13 residues. The CDR3 DNA follows: TGTGCCAGCACCACCGGGCCCCGGGCACCCCTCCACTTT. This translates into CASTTGPRAPLHF.

The chain is built from TRBV19 and TRBJ1-5; TRBD1 matches 8 bases. Looked up from germline, CDR1 is LNHDA and CDR2 is SQIVND (reference sequence). J lost 9 bases, V lost 10 bases, and 11 bases had no gene match. The CDR3 length is 13 residues. Here the CDR3 DNA reads TGTGCCACCATCGGACAGGGCGTGGGGCCCCAGCATTTT. Protein product: CATIGQGVGPQHF.

There are a few counts of this clonotype. V and J are TRBV12-3 or TRBV12-4 and TRBJ1-1; D uncertain. V lost 6 bases and J 0 bases, leaving 11 bases between the germline ends. This CDR3 has 14 residues. The CDR3 nucleotides read TGTGCCAGCAGGATCGGGCAGGTGAACACTGAAGCTTTCTTT. The encoded protein is CASRIGQVNTEAFF.

This clonotype has at least ten counts. The V gene is TRBV2, the J gene TRBJ1-2; 9 bases match TRBD1. J gave up 6 bases and V 7 bases, and 6 bases lay outside the gene matches. This CDR3 spans 13 amino acids. Per germline, CDR1 SNHLY and CDR2 FYNNEI. Written as DNA, the CDR3 is TGTGCCAGCACTACGGGACAGGGACATGGCTACACCTTC. The encoded protein is CASTTGQGHGYTF.

This clonotype has ten or more counts. The chain has TRBV4-1 and TRBJ1-1; D may be TRBD1 (5 bases). Germline CDR1 MGHRA, CDR2 YSYEKL. The germline V and J ends were trimmed by 0 bases and 7 bases, with 12 bases remaining between them. The CDR3 is made up of 14 amino acids. For the CDR3, the DNA is TGCGCCAGCAGCCAAGATCCCAGGGCAGGTGAAGCTTTCTTT. It specifies CASSQDPRAGEAFF.

The genes are TRBV29-1 and TRBJ2-5; the D is unclear. The CDR3 consists of 10 residues. V dropped 4 bases and J dropped 5 bases, with 5 bases sitting between them. In germline, CDR1 is SQVTM, CDR2 ANQGSEA. The CDR3 DNA reads as TGCAGCGTTGGCCTGGAGACCCAGTACTTC. Encoded protein: CSVGLETQYF.

This clonotype appeared a few times. This rearrangement joins TRBV7-2 to TRBJ1-1; maybe TRBD1 (5 bases). This CDR3 is built from 15 residues. The V end lost 7 bases, the J end lost 1 base, and 16 bases lay between the germline ends. The germline gives CDR1 SGHTA, CDR2 FQGNSA. The CDR3 sequence: CASKGQGLGNTEAFF. The DNA of the CDR3 is TGTGCCAGCAAAGGCCAGGGCCTAGGGAACACTGAAGCTTTCTTT.

This clonotype appeared a few times. This chain connects TRBV30 to TRBJ2-5, with 10 nucleotides matching TRBD2. Trimming removed 2 bases from V and 2 bases from J; junction bases left unmatched: 5. CDR3 length equals 15 residues. Per the germline V gene, CDR1 is GTSNPN and CDR2 is SVGIG (reference sequence). The CDR3 spells CAWSPRTSGQETQYF. CDR3 nucleotide sequence: TGTGCCTGGAGTCCCAGGACTAGCGGACAAGAGACCCAGTACTTC.

To note about this clonotype: The limits of the CDR3 on the DNA are not certain, so only TCRdb's listed CDR3 is given. This chain uses TRBV27 with TRBJ2-3; TRBD1, the table's D call, lacks a check against the DNA. A total of 15 residues make up the CDR3, ends included. Germline-derived CDR1 and CDR2 are MNHEY and SMNVEV (reference sequence). The CDR3 loop reads CASSSSTPGADTQYF.

The table lists this clonotype with a few counts. V and J are TRBV27 and TRBJ2-1; no reliable D call. CDR3 length equals 14 residues. The V gene's germline CDR1 is MNHEY and CDR2 SMNVEV (reference sequence). Deletions cut 8 bases from V and 2 bases from J, with 13 bases between. The CDR3 region is CASSRGVPYNEQFF. DNA of the CDR3: TGTGCCAGCTCCAGAGGAGTTCCCTACAATGAGCAGTTCTTC.

The chain recombines TRBV19 with TRBJ2-5; no clear D gene. Germline CDR1 reads LNHDA; CDR2 reads SQIVND (reference sequence). The germline V and J ends were trimmed by 5 bases and 2 bases, with 12 bases remaining between them. CDR3 size: 14 residues. DNA of the CDR3: TGTGCCAGTAGTCCGTCTGTCGGACAAGAGACCCAGTACTTC. Its protein is CASSPSVGQETQYF.

The chain carries TRBV10-3 and TRBJ1-5; 10 bases are shared with TRBD1. The CDR3 totals 13 residues. Germline CDR1 is ENHRY and CDR2 is SYGVKD. With 11 bases clipped from V and 8 bases from J, the junction kept 9 bases outside the gene matches. The CDR3 sequence: CAAAGQGTEPQHF. CDR3 nucleotides: TGTGCCGCCGCGGGACAGGGGACGGAGCCCCAGCATTTT.

The sample holds many counts of this clonotype. The chain joins TRBV18 to TRBJ2-3; 9 nucleotides agree with TRBD1. The CDR3 is made up of 16 amino acids. The germline V gene encodes CDR1 KGHSH and CDR2 LQKENI. V lost 2 bases and J lost 7; bases outside the gene matches: 10. The CDR3 spells CASSPSWDRVSNTQYF. The CDR3 DNA reads TGTGCCAGCTCACCATCCTGGGACAGGGTTTCAAATACGCAGTATTTT.

The V call is TRBV11-2, the J call TRBJ1-2; D not certain. Trimming left V 2 bases short and J 2 bases short, with 9 bases between. The CDR3 runs 14 residues. Per germline, CDR1 SGHAT and CDR2 FQNNGV. CDR3 amino acids: CASSLHGRNYGYTF. CDR3 coding DNA: TGTGCCAGCAGCTTACACGGGAGAAACTATGGCTACACCTTC.

In its sample, this clonotype was seen a few times. The chain carries TRBV7-2 and TRBJ2-4; 11 bases fit TRBD2. The CDR3 runs to 18 residues. J lost 0 bases, V lost 6 bases, and 10 bases had no gene match. CDR1 SGHTA and CDR2 FQGNSA come from the germline V gene. In DNA form, the CDR3 reads TGTGCCAGCAGTTTTTTGGGACTAGCGGTCCTAGCCAAAAACATTCAGTACTTC. It is translated as CASSFLGLAVLAKNIQYF.

In this sample, this clonotype turned up many times. DNA of the CDR3: TGTGCCAGCAGCCTTACAGGGGGCACCGGGGAGCTGTTTTTT. The encoded protein is CASSLTGGTGELFF. The chain recombines TRBV12-3 or TRBV12-4 with TRBJ2-2; TRBD1 matches 8 bases. V shed 6 bases and J 4 bases; nucleotides not matched to a gene: 4. The CDR3 sequence is 14 residues long.

This clonotype was seen repeatedly, ten times or more. The chain has TRBV10-3 and TRBJ2-3, with TRBD2 identical over 9 bases. This CDR3 is 14 amino acids long. The trim removed 10 bases at V and 4 bases at J, leaving 9 bases unmatched. Per germline, CDR1 ENHRY and CDR2 SYGVKD. The CDR3 DNA is TGTGCCACTCGGCAGCGGGGGGACGCAGATACGCAGTATTTT. It yields the protein CATRQRGDADTQYF.

The CDR3 protein is CASRAALTGNYGYTF. The CDR3 bases are TGCGCCAGCAGGGCGGCTCTTACAGGGAACTATGGCTACACCTTC. The V and J genes are TRBV5-1 and TRBJ1-2; possibly TRBD1 for D (6 bases). CDR3 length: 15 residues. Trimming pared 5 bases from V and 2 bases from J, leaving 16 bases between. The germline V gene encodes CDR1 SGHRS and CDR2 YFSETQ.

The genes are TRBV20-1 and TRBJ1-1; 10 bases map to TRBD1. The junction had 5 bases not matched to a gene; V was cut back by 3 bases and J by 7 bases. Germline CDR1 DFQATT, CDR2 SNEGSKA (reference sequence). The CDR3 has 13 residues. This CDR3 reads CSASIRDRGEAFF. The CDR3 nucleotides read TGCAGTGCTAGTATCCGGGACAGGGGTGAAGCTTTCTTT.

This clonotype was detected many times. The chain is built from TRBV18 and TRBJ2-3; D gene uncertain. Germline CDR1 and CDR2: KGHSH and LQKENI. The CDR3 has 13 residues. V was pared by 3 bases and J by 3 bases, with 7 bases between. DNA for the CDR3: TGTGCCAGCTCACCGGGAAGGACAGATACGCAGTATTTT. Translated, it gives CASSPGRTDTQYF.